Shown below are 32 T cell receptor beta chains from a single sample sequenced in a study of regulatory and conventional T cells in RAG deficiency. Produced via immunoSEQ multiplex PCR; TCRdb's table is partial and in-frame only. The data contain roughly 34,000 clones, about 70% of them singletons. Blood CD4+ CD25-low CD127-high conventional T cells supplied the genomic DNA template. The sample also formed part of further work on regulatory T cells. That paper states: The PCR used 52 TRBV and 13 TRBJ primers.

The specimen sequenced was CD4+ effector T cells sorted from blood. The receptors shown here come from a human donor in good health.

The rearrangement joins TRBV6-5 to TRBJ1-1, with TRBD1 matching 7 bases. V dropped 5 bases and J dropped 6; count of bases not matched to a gene: 3. The CDR3 length is 12 residues. From germline, CDR1 is MNHEY and CDR2 SVGAGI. In nucleotides, the CDR3 is TGTGCCAGCAGTCCCAGGGGGTCTGAAGCTTTCTTT. It encodes CASSPRGSEAFF.

V is TRBV7-3 and J is TRBJ2-3, with 11 bases identical to TRBD2. Trimming cost V 5 bases and J 5 bases; bases outside gene matches: 6. Germline lookup yields CDR1 SGHTA and CDR2 FQGTGA. The CDR3 has 15 amino acids. CDR3 loop: CASSPTSGVVDTQYF. The CDR3 DNA is TGTGCCAGCAGCCCGACTAGCGGGGTTGTAGATACGCAGTATTTT.

This sequence joins TRBV7-3 and TRBJ2-1; the match to TRBD1 covers 8 bases. Unmatched junction bases numbered 6, after V lost 4 bases and J lost 1 base. Looked up from germline, CDR1 is SGHTA and CDR2 is FQGTGA. This CDR3 contains 16 residues. Here the CDR3 reads CASSSRTGLSYNEQFF. CDR3 DNA: TGTGCCAGCAGCTCCCGGACAGGGTTATCCTACAATGAGCAGTTCTTC.

This clone was recorded once. The V call is TRBV6-4, the J call TRBJ2-3, with TRBD2 matching over 10 bases. The CDR3 totals 16 residues. V lost 0 bases to trimming and J lost 6 bases; unmatched junction nucleotides: 6. Germline CDR1 MRHNA, CDR2 SNTAGT. Written as DNA, the CDR3 is TGTGCCAGCAGTGACTCGAAACCGACTAGCGGGGATACGCAGTATTTT. It translates to CASSDSKPTSGDTQYF.

J is TRBJ2-1 and V is TRBV11-3, with 8 bases matching TRBD1. The germline CDR1 and CDR2 sequences are SGHNT and YENEEA. Trimming at V came to 3 bases and at J to 2 bases, leaving 3 bases not matched to a gene. This CDR3 region has 15 residues. CDR3 protein: CASSFRQGTYNEQFF. Written as DNA, the CDR3 is TGTGCCAGCAGCTTCCGACAGGGGACCTACAATGAGCAGTTCTTC.

The chain couples TRBV7-9 to TRBJ1-1, with D maybe TRBD1 (6 bases). The germline gives CDR1 SEHNR, CDR2 FQNEAQ (reference sequence). This CDR3 comprises 14 residues. The V and J ends lost 5 bases and 1 base respectively, with 11 bases between them. The CDR3 region is CASSPHRENTEAFF. The CDR3 region has the DNA TGTGCCAGCAGCCCACACAGGGAGAACACTGAAGCTTTCTTT.

A few counts support this clone. V is TRBV7-9 and J is TRBJ1-2; the D is unclear. Looked up from germline, CDR1 is SEHNR and CDR2 is FQNEAQ (reference sequence). Deletions cut 1 base from V and 1 base from J, with 7 bases between. The CDR3 totals 14 residues. CDR3: CASSLGANNYGYTF. The CDR3 nucleotides read TGTGCCAGCAGCTTAGGGGCGAATAACTATGGCTACACCTTC.

The chain joins TRBV28 to TRBJ1-5; D gene uncertain. Trimming cost V 5 bases and J 6 bases, with 17 bases left between them. CDR1 and CDR2 from the germline V gene are MDHEN and SYDVKM. There are 15 residues in the CDR3. The DNA for the CDR3 is TGTGCCAGCAGTACTCGGCGCCAGCCGGGTCAGCCCCAGCATTTT. It encodes CASSTRRQPGQPQHF.

In this sample, this clone turned up a few times. The DNA of the CDR3 is TGTGCCAGCATTGTTTCCGGGACCTCCTACGAGCAGTACTTC. As protein: CASIVSGTSYEQYF. This sequence joins TRBV28 and TRBJ2-7; the D gene could be TRBD1 or TRBD2 (5 bases each). The CDR3 loop spans 14 amino acids. Germline V gene lookup returns CDR1 MDHEN and CDR2 SYDVKM. V lost 7 bases and J lost 0, with 13 bases in between.

This sequence joins TRBV9 and TRBJ1-1, with D uncertain. The CDR3 totals 14 residues. CDR1 and CDR2 (germline): SGDLS, YYNGEE. V was clipped by 0 bases and J by 3 bases, with 9 bases between them. The CDR3 reads CASSVEDGYTEAFF. The CDR3 DNA reads TGTGCCAGCAGCGTAGAGGACGGCTACACTGAAGCTTTCTTT.

V is TRBV28 and J is TRBJ2-7, with 8 positions matching TRBD1. This CDR3 has 15 residues. Germline values: CDR1 MDHEN, CDR2 SYDVKM. Losses at the gene ends were 6 bases for V and 3 bases for J; bases not matched to a gene: 10. The CDR3 loop reads CASSSFGQGLYEQYF. As DNA, the CDR3 is TGTGCCAGCAGCTCATTTGGACAGGGCCTCTACGAGCAGTACTTC.

This clone has only a few counts. This rearrangement joins TRBV5-1 to TRBJ2-7, with D perhaps TRBD1 (6 bases). The CDR3 contains 16 residues. The germline V and J ends were trimmed by 3 bases and 1 base, with 17 bases remaining between them. In germline, CDR1 is SGHRS, CDR2 YFSETQ. The CDR3 loop is CASSWGQGLGSYEQYF. The CDR3 DNA reads as TGCGCCAGCAGCTGGGGCCAGGGGCTTGGGTCCTACGAGCAGTACTTC.

The chain links TRBV28 to TRBJ1-5; D may be TRBD1 (6 bases). The CDR3 is 15 residues long. Germline V gene lookup returns CDR1 MDHEN and CDR2 SYDVKM. Trimming shortened V by 7 bases and J by 1 base, and 14 bases separated the two germline ends. CDR3 sequence reads: CASIPWGASNQPQHF. The CDR3 DNA sequence: TGTGCCAGCATTCCGTGGGGGGCAAGCAATCAGCCCCAGCATTTT.

This CDR3 reads CASSDEEPGVLGQPQHF. CDR3 nucleotides: TGTGCCAGCAGCGACGAGGAACCAGGAGTGTTGGGTCAGCCCCAGCATTTT. The chain links TRBV7-9 to TRBJ1-5; no firm D call. V lost 5 bases and J lost 6, with 23 bases in between. CDR1 is SEHNR and CDR2 is FQNEAQ in the germline V gene (reference sequence). The CDR3 has 17 residues. The variable domain in full, completed from reference TRBV7-9 and TRBJ1-5, reads DTGVSQNPRHKITKRGQNVTFRCDPISEHNRLYWYRQTLGQGPEFLTYFQNEAQLEKSRLLSDRFSAERPKGSFSTLEIQRTEQGDSAMYLCASSDEEPGVLGQPQHFGDGTRLSIL.

Regarding this clone: Other nucleotide sequences in the sample specify the same CDR3. J is TRBJ2-5 and V is TRBV5-1; D is ambiguous. Germline CDR1 is SGHRS and CDR2 is YFSETQ. The CDR3 consists of 14 residues. Trimming pared 0 bases from V and 1 base from J, leaving 7 bases between. This CDR3 reads CASSLGGGQETQYF. The CDR3 nucleotides are TGCGCCAGCAGCTTGGGTGGCGGCCAAGAGACCCAGTACTTC.

The rearrangement joins TRBV6-5 to TRBJ2-3, with 9 bases lining up with TRBD1. The CDR3 contains 14 residues. Germline-derived CDR1 and CDR2 are MNHEY and SVGAGI. With V trimmed by 4 bases and J by 4 bases, 3 bases remained unmatched. The CDR3 region has the DNA TGTGCCAGCAGTTTGGACAGGGGAGCAGATACGCAGTATTTT. It codes for CASSLDRGADTQYF.

This chain connects TRBV19 to TRBJ1-1; 10 bases agree with TRBD1. The CDR3 runs 16 residues. The V gene end was trimmed by 6 bases and the J gene end by 1 base; junction bases not matched to a gene: 8. Germline V CDR1 and CDR2: LNHDA, SQIVND (reference sequence). The CDR3 bases are TGTGCCAGTAGGCTGACAGGGGGCTACGGGAACACTGAAGCTTTCTTT. Its protein product is CASRLTGGYGNTEAFF.

The chain employs TRBV5-1 and TRBJ1-5, with 7 bases aligning to TRBD1. The CDR3 has 13 residues. Trimming removed 4 bases from V and 11 bases from J; junction bases left unmatched: 9. Per the germline V gene, CDR1 is SGHRS and CDR2 is YFSETQ. Here the CDR3 reads CASSRDRRSAQHF. DNA for the CDR3: TGCGCCAGCAGCCGGGACAGACGATCAGCCCAGCATTTT.

The rearrangement uses TRBV5-4 and TRBJ1-2; a weak D match, TRBD1 (6 bases). The CDR3 length is 16 residues. The V end was cut by 3 bases, the J end by 0 bases, with 15 bases between. Germline CDR1 reads SGHNT; CDR2 reads YYREEE (reference sequence). CDR3 nucleotides: TGTGCCAGCAGCTCCTGGACAGAGATTACTAACTATGGCTACACCTTC. It specifies CASSSWTEITNYGYTF.

The CDR3 protein is CASSLTQFTSGGRSSYNEQFF. CDR3 bases: TGTGCCAGCAGCTTAACTCAATTTACTAGCGGGGGGCGGAGCTCCTACAATGAGCAGTTCTTC. The chain is built from TRBV7-3 and TRBJ2-1; 12 nucleotides match TRBD2. The CDR3 covers 21 residues. V gave up 0 bases and J gave up 0 bases; unmatched junction bases: 12. Germline V gene sequence: CDR1 SGHTA, CDR2 FQGTGA.

In its sample, this clone was seen a few times. The V call is TRBV6-5, the J call TRBJ2-7; D possibly corresponds to TRBD1 (6 bases). Germline CDR1 is MNHEY and CDR2 is SVGAGI. The length of the CDR3 is 16 residues. Trimming left V 0 bases short and J 1 base short, with 13 bases between. The CDR3 is CASSYSIPTGSYEQYF. As DNA, the CDR3 is TGTGCCAGCAGTTACTCGATCCCCACAGGGTCCTACGAGCAGTACTTC.

CDR3 in amino acids: CASSRHGNTEAFF. CDR3 nucleotide sequence: TGTGCCAGTAGCCGACACGGGAACACTGAAGCTTTCTTT. The J gene is TRBJ1-1, the V gene TRBV25-1; no firm D call. The CDR3 length is 13 residues. V lost 9 bases and J lost 1, with 12 bases in between. Germline-derived CDR1 and CDR2 are MGHDK and SYGVNS.

The chain carries TRBV18 and TRBJ1-2, with a possible D match to TRBD1 (5 bases). V lost 5 bases and J lost 2, with 9 bases in between. The germline V gene encodes CDR1 KGHSH and CDR2 LQKENI. This CDR3 region has 13 residues. The CDR3 DNA reads TGTGCCAGCTCATCAGGGACGAACTATGGCTACACCTTC. It encodes CASSSGTNYGYTF.

The J gene is TRBJ2-3, the V gene TRBV25-1; D possibly corresponds to TRBD1 (5 bases). CDR1 is MGHDK and CDR2 is SYGVNS in the germline V gene. This CDR3 has 12 residues. The ends were cut back, 9 bases at V and 6 bases at J, with 13 bases in the middle. CDR3 in amino acids: CASQTRVDTQYF. DNA of the CDR3: TGTGCCAGTCAAACCAGGGTGGATACGCAGTATTTT.

The rearrangement joins TRBV5-8 to TRBJ1-1, with TRBD1 matching 7 bases. The CDR3 runs to 15 residues. CDR1 and CDR2 from the germline V gene are SGHTS and YDEGEE. Trimming at V came to 7 bases and at J to 1 base, leaving 10 bases not matched to a gene. The CDR3 loop is CASDRDSRGNTEAFF. CDR3 DNA sequence: TGTGCCAGCGACCGGGACAGCAGAGGGAACACTGAAGCTTTCTTT.

This clone was seen only a few times. This chain links TRBV9 with TRBJ1-6; D call uncertain. Per the germline V gene, CDR1 is SGDLS and CDR2 is YYNGEE. The CDR3 totals 14 residues. Trimming removed 1 base at V and 4 bases at J, with 6 bases between. CDR3 residues: CASSVSGYNSPLHF. CDR3 nucleotides: TGTGCCAGCAGCGTATCCGGTTATAATTCACCCCTCCACTTT.

The chain's CDR3 is CASSLARLDRAIYGYTF. The CDR3 DNA is TGTGCCAGCAGCTTAGCGAGGTTAGACAGGGCAATCTATGGCTACACCTTC. This rearrangement joins TRBV7-9 to TRBJ1-2; 7 bases align to TRBD1. This CDR3 is built from 17 residues. The germline gives CDR1 SEHNR, CDR2 FQNEAQ (reference sequence). J was trimmed by 4 bases and V by 0 bases; bases with no gene match: 11.

CDR3 sequence reads: CASSRGSGANVLTF. The CDR3 coding sequence is TGCGCCAGCAGTCGGGGGTCTGGGGCCAACGTCCTGACTTTC. J is TRBJ2-6 and V is TRBV5-1, with TRBD2 as a possible D gene (6 bases). CDR1 and CDR2 (germline): SGHRS, YFSETQ. The CDR3 covers 14 residues. With 5 bases removed from V and 1 base from J, the gap between germline ends came to 7 bases.

The V gene is TRBV4-1, the J gene TRBJ1-5, with 10 bases aligning to TRBD1. CDR1 MGHRA and CDR2 YSYEKL come from the germline V gene. This CDR3 comprises 17 residues. V gave up 2 bases and J gave up 7 bases; unmatched junction bases: 11. The CDR3 region is CASSQNPDRGREQPQHF. The CDR3 DNA follows: TGCGCCAGCAGCCAAAATCCGGACAGGGGGAGGGAGCAGCCCCAGCATTTT.

This chain connects TRBV5-1 to TRBJ1-6; D uncertain. V dropped 4 bases and J dropped 0 bases, with 17 bases sitting between them. CDR1 SGHRS and CDR2 YFSETQ come from the germline V gene. The CDR3 covers 18 residues. The CDR3 DNA reads as TGCGCCAGCAGCCGGGTGGGGATAAGCAGCTCCTATAATTCACCCCTCCACTTT. Translating gives CASSRVGISSSYNSPLHF.

The rearrangement uses TRBV5-6 and TRBJ2-5, with TRBD1 identical over 8 bases. V dropped 2 bases and J dropped 0; count of bases not matched to a gene: 6. From germline, CDR1 is SGHDT and CDR2 YYEEEE. CDR3 length: 16 residues. This CDR3 is CASSFYRTGNQETQYF. CDR3 DNA: TGTGCCAGCAGCTTCTATCGGACAGGGAACCAAGAGACCCAGTACTTC. The full variable domain, in which reference TRBV5-6 and TRBJ2-5 provide the parts outside the CDR3, is DAGVTQSPTHLIKTRGQQVTLRCSPKSGHDTVSWYQQALGQGPQFIFQYYEEEERQRGNFPDRFSGHQFPNYSSELNVNALLLGDSALYLCASSFYRTGNQETQYFGPGTRLLVL.

V gene TRBV5-4 combines with J gene TRBJ2-7, with a weak D call TRBD2 (8 bases). CDR1 and CDR2 (germline): SGHNT, YYREEE (reference sequence). The V and J ends lost 2 bases and 2 bases respectively, with 17 bases between them. The CDR3 totals 16 residues. CDR3 protein: CASSFRGGGTAYEQYF. Written as DNA, the CDR3 is TGTGCCAGCAGCTTCCGCGGCGGGGGGACAGCCTACGAGCAGTACTTC.